The 23 T cell receptor beta chains given below trace back to one sample, sequenced in a study of Ad26.COV2.S vaccination and SARS-CoV-2 variants. The table came from immunoSEQ multiplex PCR; TCRdb's copy has only in-frame clones and leaves some out. The table shows about 350,000 clones, with 75% to 90% occurring only once. The treatment here: about 20 received Ad26.COV2.S at low or high dose, single or two shots; about 5 received placebo; per-sample allocation not given. Each sample was drawn 63 days after the first injection (of vaccine or placebo). Material: peripheral blood, obtained in a trial of Ad26.COV2.S vaccine versus placebo. These receptors all come from a person between 18 and 59 years old who received the Ad26.COV2.S COVID-19 vaccine or a placebo.

V usage is TRBV7-8 and J usage is TRBJ2-5; D gene uncertain. The CDR3 totals 15 residues. Germline V lookup: CDR1 SGHVS, CDR2 FQNEAQ. The germline V and J ends were trimmed by 5 bases and 5 bases, with 18 bases remaining between them. CDR3 coding DNA: TGTGCCAGCAGCCACCCCGGATCGGCGTTGGAGACCCAGTACTTC. Protein sequence: CASSHPGSALETQYF.

The chain uses TRBV18 and TRBJ2-1, with TRBD2 matching 11 bases. The ends lost 6 bases at V and 2 bases at J; junction bases unmatched: 9. The CDR3 consists of 17 residues. The germline CDR1 and CDR2 sequences are KGHSH and LQKENI. CDR3 coding DNA: TGTGCCAGCTCGCCGAGGGGGACTAGCGGAACCTACAATGAGCAGTTCTTC. It encodes CASSPRGTSGTYNEQFF.

The chain is built from TRBV19 and TRBJ1-1; TRBD1 matches at 8 bases. The length of the CDR3 is 13 residues. Trimming took 8 bases from V and 1 from J; bases not matched to a gene: 3. In germline, CDR1 is LNHDA, CDR2 SQIVND (reference sequence). The DNA for the CDR3 is TGTGCCAGTGGGGGACAGGAGAACACTGAAGCTTTCTTT. Protein sequence: CASGGQENTEAFF.

About this clone: It is unclear where the CDR3 begins or ends on the DNA, so no DNA is shown, and the CDR3 is as TCRdb lists it. The chain combines TRBV28 with TRBJ1-3. In germline, CDR1 is MDHEN, CDR2 SYDVKM. The CDR3 numbers 20 amino acids, ends counted. CDR3 loop: CASSSSRDDAYPTPWNTIYF.

Regarding this clone: Other nucleotide sequences from this sample produce the same CDR3. This chain uses TRBV7-2 with TRBJ1-3, with D possibly matching TRBD1 (6 bases). The CDR3 is made up of 16 amino acids. Germline CDR1 SGHTA, CDR2 FQGNSA. V shed 0 bases and J shed 0 bases, with 9 bases lying between them. The CDR3 DNA follows: TGTGCCAGCAGCTTAGCGGGGGGCCCCTCTGGAAACACCATATATTTT. Its translation is CASSLAGGPSGNTIYF.

The CDR3 coding sequence is TGTGCCAGCAGTTTCCCGGGCTCCCTTTCCTACGAGCAGTACTTC. This codes for CASSFPGSLSYEQYF. The chain is built from TRBV28 and TRBJ2-7; D unresolved. The length of the CDR3 is 15 residues. Germline V gene lookup returns CDR1 MDHEN and CDR2 SYDVKM. V lost 3 bases, J lost 1 base, and 13 bases lay in between.

The chain carries TRBV28 and TRBJ1-5, with D possibly matching TRBD1 (5 bases). Trimming left V 3 bases short and J 3 bases short, with 21 bases between. Germline CDR1 and CDR2: MDHEN and SYDVKM. This CDR3 comprises 18 residues. CDR3 residues: CASSFQGREVMDNQPQHF. The CDR3 nucleotides read TGTGCCAGCAGTTTTCAGGGCAGGGAGGTTATGGACAATCAGCCCCAGCATTTT.

The chain is built from TRBV9 and TRBJ2-3; no firm D call. Germline V gene sequence: CDR1 SGDLS, CDR2 YYNGEE. The CDR3 totals 13 residues. Deletions cut 2 bases from V and 2 bases from J, with 6 bases between. The CDR3 bases are TGTGCCAGCAGCGTCCTAAACACAGATACGCAGTATTTT. Protein sequence: CASSVLNTDTQYF.

The chain has TRBV11-2 and TRBJ1-1; the D is unclear. The CDR3 contains 13 residues. Trimming left V 7 bases short and J 7 bases short, with 16 bases between. Looked up from germline, CDR1 is SGHAT and CDR2 is FQNNGV. CDR3 bases: TGTGCCAGCAAGTCCGAATTCATTCTTGAAGCTTTCTTT. This codes for CASKSEFILEAFF.

V is TRBV18 and J is TRBJ2-1; TRBD1 matches at 8 bases. The CDR3 contains 13 residues. From germline, CDR1 is KGHSH and CDR2 LQKENI. V was clipped by 6 bases and J by 4 bases; unmatched bases: 2. The CDR3 loop reads CASSQGAYNEQFF. The CDR3, as DNA: TGTGCCAGCTCGCAGGGGGCTTACAATGAGCAGTTCTTC.

The rearrangement links TRBV29-1 to TRBJ1-1; 10 nucleotides agree with TRBD1. CDR1 SQVTM and CDR2 ANQGSEA come from the germline V gene. The CDR3 extends over 15 amino acids. With V trimmed by 0 bases and J by 4 bases, 5 bases remained unmatched. CDR3 residues: CSVEDRDRGSTEAFF. The CDR3 coding sequence is TGCAGCGTTGAAGATCGGGACAGGGGAAGCACTGAAGCTTTCTTT.

The chain employs TRBV28 and TRBJ2-3, with unresolved D. The V end was cut by 8 bases, the J end by 6 bases, with 12 bases between. Germline V lookup: CDR1 MDHEN, CDR2 SYDVKM. There are 12 residues in the CDR3. CDR3 in DNA: TGTGCCAGCCTAGGAAATTTGGATACGCAGTATTTT. It codes for CASLGNLDTQYF.

This chain uses TRBV6-6 with TRBJ2-2, with 12 bases aligning to TRBD1. V dropped 4 bases and J dropped 4; count of bases not matched to a gene: 4. There are 16 residues in the CDR3. Germline CDR1 MNHNY, CDR2 SVGAGI (reference sequence). CDR3 residues: CASSSRDRGRTGELFF. The CDR3 nucleotides read TGTGCCAGCAGTTCCCGGGACAGGGGGCGCACCGGGGAGCTGTTTTTT.

The chain is built from TRBV7-9 and TRBJ1-1; D is unclear. CDR1 is SEHNR and CDR2 is FQNEAQ in the germline V gene (reference sequence). The CDR3 totals 14 residues. Trimming shortened V by 4 bases and J by 3 bases, and 12 bases separated the two germline ends. The CDR3, as DNA: TGTGCCAGCAGCTCGGTAATCCGGCACACTGAAGCTTTCTTT. Residues: CASSSVIRHTEAFF.

The chain is built from TRBV7-2 and TRBJ1-5; D is unclear. Trimming took off 4 bases at V and 7 bases at J, with 8 bases between the two ends. Germline V lookup: CDR1 SGHTA, CDR2 FQGNSA. The CDR3 loop spans 12 amino acids. CDR3 nucleotide sequence: TGTGCCAGCAGCTCGTCGTCGCAGCCCCAGCATTTT. This codes for CASSSSSQPQHF.

The genes are TRBV5-1 and TRBJ2-2; possible D gene TRBD1, 6 bases. CDR3 size: 15 residues. Germline V gene sequence: CDR1 SGHRS, CDR2 YFSETQ. V was trimmed by 4 bases and J by 2 bases, leaving 12 bases between them. CDR3 sequence: CASSEGQPNTGELFF. The DNA of the CDR3 is TGCGCCAGCAGCGAGGGACAACCAAACACCGGGGAGCTGTTTTTT.

The chain combines TRBV29-1 with TRBJ1-1; D gene uncertain. The CDR3 covers 13 residues. The V end was cut by 6 bases, the J end by 6 bases, with 17 bases between. Germline-derived CDR1 and CDR2 are SQVTM and ANQGSEA. The CDR3: CSVGDSYRAEAFF. CDR3 coding DNA: TGCAGCGTCGGGGATTCTTATCGTGCTGAAGCTTTCTTT.

The chain employs TRBV13 and TRBJ1-3; no firm D call. The CDR3 covers 17 residues. Germline V gene lookup returns CDR1 PRHDT and CDR2 FYEKMQ (reference sequence). Trimming removed 3 bases at V and 0 bases at J, with 15 bases between. CDR3 in amino acids: CASSFPPGGRSGNTIYF. CDR3 nucleotide sequence: TGTGCCAGCAGCTTCCCTCCAGGCGGTCGCTCTGGAAACACCATATATTTT.

The genes are TRBV9 and TRBJ1-2; possible D gene TRBD1, 5 bases. V was cut by 4 bases and J by 1 base, with 17 bases left in between. The CDR3 loop spans 16 amino acids. From germline, CDR1 is SGDLS and CDR2 YYNGEE. CDR3 in DNA: TGTGCCAGCAGCCGGGGGGAAGGGAACTTTAACTATGGCTACACCTTC. Translated: CASSRGEGNFNYGYTF.

The rearrangement joins TRBV9 to TRBJ1-6; 9 nucleotides match TRBD1. This CDR3 contains 17 residues. From germline, CDR1 is SGDLS and CDR2 YYNGEE. Trimming at V came to 3 bases and at J to 2 bases, leaving 6 bases not matched to a gene. In nucleotides, the CDR3 is TGTGCCAGCAGCGCCAGACAGGGGGGCCCCTATAATTCACCCCTCCACTTT. Protein: CASSARQGGPYNSPLHF.

The gene calls are TRBV29-1 and TRBJ2-7; no clear D. The CDR3 extends over 11 amino acids. Germline CDR1 and CDR2: SQVTM and ANQGSEA. Between the trimmed V and J ends, which lost 3 bases and 5 bases, there was a span of 8 bases. As DNA, the CDR3 is TGCAGCGTTGATAAAGGCAACGAGCAGTACTTC. Translation gives CSVDKGNEQYF.

The chain links TRBV6-5 to TRBJ2-3; D gene unclear. V was pared by 7 bases and J by 1 base, with 6 bases between. Germline loops: CDR1 MNHEY, CDR2 SVGAGI. The CDR3 is 12 amino acids. The CDR3 loop is CASIDRTDTQYF. The CDR3 DNA reads TGTGCCAGCATCGACCGCACAGATACGCAGTATTTT.

J is TRBJ1-5 and V is TRBV29-1; tentative D call: TRBD1 (6 bases). CDR1 and CDR2 from the germline V gene are SQVTM and ANQGSEA. Trimming pared 6 bases from V and 8 bases from J, leaving 17 bases between. The CDR3 runs to 13 residues. The CDR3 DNA follows: TGCAGCGTCACCATCAGGGGCGGGGAGCCCCAGCATTTT. It specifies CSVTIRGGEPQHF.